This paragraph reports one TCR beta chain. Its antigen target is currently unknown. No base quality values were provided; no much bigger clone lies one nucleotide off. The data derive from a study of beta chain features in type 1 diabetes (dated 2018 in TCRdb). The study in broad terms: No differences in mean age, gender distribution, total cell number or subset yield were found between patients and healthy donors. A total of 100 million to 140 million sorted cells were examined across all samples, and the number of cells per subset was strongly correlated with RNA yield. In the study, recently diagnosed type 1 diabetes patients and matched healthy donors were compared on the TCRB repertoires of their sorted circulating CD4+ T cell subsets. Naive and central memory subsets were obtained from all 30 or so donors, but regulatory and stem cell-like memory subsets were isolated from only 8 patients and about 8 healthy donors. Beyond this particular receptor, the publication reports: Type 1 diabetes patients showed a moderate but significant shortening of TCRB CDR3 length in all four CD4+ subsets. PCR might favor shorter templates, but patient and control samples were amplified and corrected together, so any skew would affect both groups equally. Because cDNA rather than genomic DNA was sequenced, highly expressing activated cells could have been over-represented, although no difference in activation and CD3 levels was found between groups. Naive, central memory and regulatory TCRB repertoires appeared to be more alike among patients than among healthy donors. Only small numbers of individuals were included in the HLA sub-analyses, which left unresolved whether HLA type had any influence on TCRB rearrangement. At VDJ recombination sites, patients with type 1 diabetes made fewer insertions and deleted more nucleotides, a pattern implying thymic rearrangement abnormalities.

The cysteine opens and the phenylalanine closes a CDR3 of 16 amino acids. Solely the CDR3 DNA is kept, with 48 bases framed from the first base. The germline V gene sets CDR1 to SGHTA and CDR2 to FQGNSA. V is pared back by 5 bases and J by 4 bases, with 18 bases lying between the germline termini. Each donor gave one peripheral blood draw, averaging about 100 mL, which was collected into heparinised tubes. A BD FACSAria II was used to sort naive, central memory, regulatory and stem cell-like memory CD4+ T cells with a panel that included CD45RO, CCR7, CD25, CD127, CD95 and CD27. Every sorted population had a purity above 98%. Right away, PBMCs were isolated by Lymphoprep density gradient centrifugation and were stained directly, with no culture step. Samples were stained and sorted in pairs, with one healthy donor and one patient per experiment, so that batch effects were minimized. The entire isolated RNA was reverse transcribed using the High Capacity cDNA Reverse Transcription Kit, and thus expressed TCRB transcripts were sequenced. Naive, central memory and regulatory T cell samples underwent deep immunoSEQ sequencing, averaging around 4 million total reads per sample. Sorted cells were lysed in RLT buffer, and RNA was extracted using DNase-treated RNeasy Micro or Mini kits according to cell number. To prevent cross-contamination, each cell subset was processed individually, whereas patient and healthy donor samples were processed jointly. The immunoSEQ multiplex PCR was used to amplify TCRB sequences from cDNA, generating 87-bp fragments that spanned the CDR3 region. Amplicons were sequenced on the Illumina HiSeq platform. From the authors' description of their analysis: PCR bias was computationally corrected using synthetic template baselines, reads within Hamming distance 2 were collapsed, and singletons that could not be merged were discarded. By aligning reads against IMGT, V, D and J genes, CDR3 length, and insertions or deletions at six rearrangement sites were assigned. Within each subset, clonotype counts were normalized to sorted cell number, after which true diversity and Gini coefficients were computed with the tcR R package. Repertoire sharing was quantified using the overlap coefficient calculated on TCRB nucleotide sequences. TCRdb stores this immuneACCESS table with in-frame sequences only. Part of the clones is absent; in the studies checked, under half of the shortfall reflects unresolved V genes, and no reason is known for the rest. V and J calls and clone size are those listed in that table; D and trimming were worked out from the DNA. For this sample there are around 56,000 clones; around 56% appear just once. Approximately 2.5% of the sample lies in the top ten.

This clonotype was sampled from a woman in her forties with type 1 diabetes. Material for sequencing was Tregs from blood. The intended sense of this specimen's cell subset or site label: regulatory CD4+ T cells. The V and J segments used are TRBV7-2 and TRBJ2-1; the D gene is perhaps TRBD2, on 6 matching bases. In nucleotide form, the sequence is TGTGCCAGCAGCCTCCTGGTAGCGGCACCTTACAATGAGCAGTTCTTC. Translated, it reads CASSLLVAAPYNEQFF.